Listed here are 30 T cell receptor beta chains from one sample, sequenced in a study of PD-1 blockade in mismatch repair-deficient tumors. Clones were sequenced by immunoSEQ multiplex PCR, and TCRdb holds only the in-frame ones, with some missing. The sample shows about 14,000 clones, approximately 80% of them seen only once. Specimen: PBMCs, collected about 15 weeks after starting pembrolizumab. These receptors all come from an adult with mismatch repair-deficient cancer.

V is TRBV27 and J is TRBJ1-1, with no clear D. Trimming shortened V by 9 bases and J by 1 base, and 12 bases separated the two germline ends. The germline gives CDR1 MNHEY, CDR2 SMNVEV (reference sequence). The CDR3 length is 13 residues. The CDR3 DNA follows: TGTGCCAGTTCTGCTGGCAGGAACACTGAAGCTTTCTTT. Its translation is CASSAGRNTEAFF.

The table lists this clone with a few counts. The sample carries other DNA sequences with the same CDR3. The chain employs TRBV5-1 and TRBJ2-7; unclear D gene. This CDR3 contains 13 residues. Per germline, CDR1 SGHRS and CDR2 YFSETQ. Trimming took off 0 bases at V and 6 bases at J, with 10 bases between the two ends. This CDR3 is CASSLVLESEQYF. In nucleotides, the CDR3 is TGCGCCAGCAGCTTGGTATTAGAAAGCGAGCAGTACTTC.

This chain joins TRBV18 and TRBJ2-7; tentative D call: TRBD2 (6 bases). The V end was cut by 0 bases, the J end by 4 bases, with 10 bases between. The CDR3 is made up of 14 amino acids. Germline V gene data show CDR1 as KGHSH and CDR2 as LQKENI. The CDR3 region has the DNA TGTGCCAGCTCACCACCGAGCGCGGGATACGAGCAGTACTTC. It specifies CASSPPSAGYEQYF.

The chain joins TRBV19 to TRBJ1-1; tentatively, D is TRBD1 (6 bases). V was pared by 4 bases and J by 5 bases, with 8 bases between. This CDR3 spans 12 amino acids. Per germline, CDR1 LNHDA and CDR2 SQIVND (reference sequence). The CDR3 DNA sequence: TGTGCCAGTAGTACCAGGGGAACTGAAGCTTTCTTT. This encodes CASSTRGTEAFF.

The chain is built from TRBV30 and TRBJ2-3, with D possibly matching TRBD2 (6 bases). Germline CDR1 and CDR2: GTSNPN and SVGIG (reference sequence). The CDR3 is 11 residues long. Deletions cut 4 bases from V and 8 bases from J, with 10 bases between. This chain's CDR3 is CAWTLAATQYF. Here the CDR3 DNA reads TGTGCCTGGACACTAGCAGCTACGCAGTATTTT.

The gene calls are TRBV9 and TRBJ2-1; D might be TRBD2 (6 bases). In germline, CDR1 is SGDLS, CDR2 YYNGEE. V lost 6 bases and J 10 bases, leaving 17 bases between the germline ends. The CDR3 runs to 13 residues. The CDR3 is CASNHGGVGEQFF. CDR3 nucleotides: TGTGCCAGCAACCACGGGGGAGTCGGAGAGCAGTTCTTC.

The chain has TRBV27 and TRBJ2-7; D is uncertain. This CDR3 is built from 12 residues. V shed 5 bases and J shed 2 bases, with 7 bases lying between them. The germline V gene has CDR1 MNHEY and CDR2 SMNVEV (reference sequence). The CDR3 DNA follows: TGTGCCAGCAGTCCCGGAGCCTACGAGCAGTACTTC. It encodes CASSPGAYEQYF.

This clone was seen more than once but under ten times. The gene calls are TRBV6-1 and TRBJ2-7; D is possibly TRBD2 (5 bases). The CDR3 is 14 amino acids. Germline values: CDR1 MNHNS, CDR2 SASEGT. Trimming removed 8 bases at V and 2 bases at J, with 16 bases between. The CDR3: CASERGLSTYEQYF. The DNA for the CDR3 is TGTGCCAGCGAAAGAGGACTCTCTACCTACGAGCAGTACTTC.

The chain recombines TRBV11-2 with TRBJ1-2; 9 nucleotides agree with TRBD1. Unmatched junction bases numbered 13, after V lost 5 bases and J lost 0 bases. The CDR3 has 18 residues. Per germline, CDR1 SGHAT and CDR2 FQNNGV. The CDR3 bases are TGTGCCAGCAGCCAAGGGGACAGGGCCATCACTTCTAACTATGGCTACACCTTC. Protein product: CASSQGDRAITSNYGYTF.

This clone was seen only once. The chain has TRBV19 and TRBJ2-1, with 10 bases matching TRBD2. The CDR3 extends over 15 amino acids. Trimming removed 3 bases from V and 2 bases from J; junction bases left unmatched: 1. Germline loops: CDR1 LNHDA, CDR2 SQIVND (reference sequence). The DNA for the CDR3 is TGTGCCAGTAGTATTAGCGGGGGGCCCTACAATGAGCAGTTCTTC. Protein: CASSISGGPYNEQFF.

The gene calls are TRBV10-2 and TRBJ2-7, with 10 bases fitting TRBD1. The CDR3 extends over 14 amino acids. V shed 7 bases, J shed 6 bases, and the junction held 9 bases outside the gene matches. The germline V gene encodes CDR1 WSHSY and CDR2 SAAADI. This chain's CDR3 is CASTQGTGVGEQYF. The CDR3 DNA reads TGCGCCAGCACCCAGGGGACAGGGGTAGGCGAGCAGTACTTC.

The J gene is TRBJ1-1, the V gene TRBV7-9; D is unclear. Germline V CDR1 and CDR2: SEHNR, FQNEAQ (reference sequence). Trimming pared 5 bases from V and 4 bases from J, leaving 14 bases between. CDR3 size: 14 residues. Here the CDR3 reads CASSPPSGGTEAFF. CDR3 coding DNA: TGTGCCAGCAGCCCACCTTCGGGAGGCACTGAAGCTTTCTTT.

The CDR3 DNA reads TGTGCCAGCTCACCAACCAGTGACAGATTCAATGAGCAGTTCTTC. Translating gives CASSPTSDRFNEQFF. This chain connects TRBV18 to TRBJ2-1, with a possible D match to TRBD1 (5 bases). Trimming cost V 2 bases and J 6 bases, with 14 bases left between them. Per the germline V gene, CDR1 is KGHSH and CDR2 is LQKENI. This CDR3 contains 15 residues.

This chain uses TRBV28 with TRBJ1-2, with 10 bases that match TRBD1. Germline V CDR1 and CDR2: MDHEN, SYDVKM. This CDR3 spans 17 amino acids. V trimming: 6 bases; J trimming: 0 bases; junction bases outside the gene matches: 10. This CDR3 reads CASSLTGGKGANYGYTF. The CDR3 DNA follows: TGTGCCAGCAGCCTGACAGGGGGCAAAGGGGCTAACTATGGCTACACCTTC.

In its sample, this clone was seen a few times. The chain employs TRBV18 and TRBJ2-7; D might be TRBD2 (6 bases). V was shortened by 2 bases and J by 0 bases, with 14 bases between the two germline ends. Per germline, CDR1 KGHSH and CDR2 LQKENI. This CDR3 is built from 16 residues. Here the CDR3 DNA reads TGTGCCAGCTCACCATCCGGGACTGCCGCCTCCTACGAGCAGTACTTC. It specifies CASSPSGTAASYEQYF. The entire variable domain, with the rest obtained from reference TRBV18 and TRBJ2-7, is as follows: NAGVMQNPRHLVRRRGQEARLRCSPMKGHSHVYWYRQLPEEGLKFMVYLQKENIIDESGMPKERFSAEFPKEGPSILRIQQVVRGDSAAYFCASSPSGTAASYEQYFGPGTRLTVT.

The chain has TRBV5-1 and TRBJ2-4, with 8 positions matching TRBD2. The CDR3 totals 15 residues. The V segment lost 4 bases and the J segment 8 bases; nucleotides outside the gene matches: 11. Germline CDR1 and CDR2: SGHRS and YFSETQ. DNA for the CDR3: TGCGCCAGCAGCGTCAGCGGGAGCTCCGCGGACATTCAGTACTTC. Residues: CASSVSGSSADIQYF.

The CDR3 sequence is CASSEASGIQETQYF. Written as DNA, the CDR3 is TGTGCCAGCAGCGAGGCTAGCGGGATCCAAGAGACCCAGTACTTC. The chain joins TRBV9 to TRBJ2-5; 9 positions agree with TRBD2. Trimming at V came to 3 bases and at J to 1 base, leaving 4 bases not matched to a gene. The CDR3 runs 15 residues. CDR1 and CDR2 from the germline V gene are SGDLS and YYNGEE.

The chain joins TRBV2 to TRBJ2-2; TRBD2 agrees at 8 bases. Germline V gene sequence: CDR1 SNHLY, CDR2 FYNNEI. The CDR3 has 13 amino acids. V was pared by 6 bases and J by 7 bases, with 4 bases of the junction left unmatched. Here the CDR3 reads CASRAGVSGELFF. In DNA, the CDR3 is TGTGCCAGCAGAGCGGGAGTGAGCGGGGAGCTGTTTTTT.

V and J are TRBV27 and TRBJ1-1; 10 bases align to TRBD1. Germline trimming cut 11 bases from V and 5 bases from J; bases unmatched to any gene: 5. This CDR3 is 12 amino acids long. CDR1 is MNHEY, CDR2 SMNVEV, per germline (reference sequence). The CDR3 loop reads CAGDRGPTEAFF. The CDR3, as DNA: TGTGCCGGAGACAGGGGGCCAACTGAAGCTTTCTTT.

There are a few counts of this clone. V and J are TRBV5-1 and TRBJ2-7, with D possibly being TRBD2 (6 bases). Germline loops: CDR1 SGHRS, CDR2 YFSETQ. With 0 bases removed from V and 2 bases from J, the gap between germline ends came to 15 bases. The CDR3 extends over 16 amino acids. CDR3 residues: CASSLEVSGFAYEQYF. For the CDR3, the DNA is TGCGCCAGCAGCTTGGAAGTTAGCGGTTTTGCCTACGAGCAGTACTTC.

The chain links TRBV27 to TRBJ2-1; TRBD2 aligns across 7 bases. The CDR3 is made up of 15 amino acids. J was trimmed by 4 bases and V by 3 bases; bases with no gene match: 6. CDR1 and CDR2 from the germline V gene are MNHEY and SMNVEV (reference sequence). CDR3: CASSLSGMRYNEQFF. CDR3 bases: TGTGCCAGCAGTTTGAGCGGGATGCGGTACAATGAGCAGTTCTTC.

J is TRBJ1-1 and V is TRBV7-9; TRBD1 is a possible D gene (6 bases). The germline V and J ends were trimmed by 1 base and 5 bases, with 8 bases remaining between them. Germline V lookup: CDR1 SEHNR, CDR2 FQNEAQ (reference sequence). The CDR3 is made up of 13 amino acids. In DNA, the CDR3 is TGTGCCAGCAGCTTAGGACAGGAGACTGAAGCTTTCTTT. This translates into CASSLGQETEAFF.

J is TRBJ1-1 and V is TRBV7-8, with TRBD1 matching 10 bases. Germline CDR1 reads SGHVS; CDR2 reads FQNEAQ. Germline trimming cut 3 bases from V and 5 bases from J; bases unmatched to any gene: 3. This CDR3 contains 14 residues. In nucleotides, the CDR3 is TGTGCCAGCAGCTTCCGGGACAGGGGTACTGAAGCTTTCTTT. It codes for CASSFRDRGTEAFF.

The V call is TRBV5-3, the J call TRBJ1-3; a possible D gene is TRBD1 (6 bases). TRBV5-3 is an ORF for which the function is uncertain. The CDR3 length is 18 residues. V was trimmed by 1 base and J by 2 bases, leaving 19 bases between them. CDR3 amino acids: CARSLTVTGPRTGNTIYF. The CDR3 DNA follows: TGTGCCAGAAGCTTGACTGTGACAGGCCCCAGGACTGGAAACACCATATATTTT.

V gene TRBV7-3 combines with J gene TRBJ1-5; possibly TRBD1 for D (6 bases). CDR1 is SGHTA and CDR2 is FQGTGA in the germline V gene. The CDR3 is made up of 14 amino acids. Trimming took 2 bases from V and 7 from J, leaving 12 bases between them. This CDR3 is CASSLEGGGQPQHF. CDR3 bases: TGTGCCAGCAGCTTAGAGGGGGGAGGGCAGCCCCAGCATTTT.

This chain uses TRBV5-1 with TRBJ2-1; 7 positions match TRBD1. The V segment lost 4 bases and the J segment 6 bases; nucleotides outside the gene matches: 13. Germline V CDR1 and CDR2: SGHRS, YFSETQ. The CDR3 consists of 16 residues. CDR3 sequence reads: CASSPRQGSTSNEQFF. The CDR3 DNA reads TGCGCCAGCAGCCCACGACAGGGAAGCACAAGCAATGAGCAGTTCTTC. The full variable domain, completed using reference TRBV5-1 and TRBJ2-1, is KAGVTQTPRYLIKTRGQQVTLSCSPISGHRSVSWYQQTPGQGLQFLFEYFSETQRNKGNFPGRFSGRQFSNSRSEMNVSTLELGDSALYLCASSPRQGSTSNEQFFGPGTRLTVL.

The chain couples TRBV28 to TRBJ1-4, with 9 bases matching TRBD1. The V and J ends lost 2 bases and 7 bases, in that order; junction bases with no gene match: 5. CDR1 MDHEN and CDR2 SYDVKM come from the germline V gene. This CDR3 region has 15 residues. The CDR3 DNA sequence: TGTGCCAGCAGTTTAGCCGGGACAGGGCGTGAAAAACTGTTTTTT. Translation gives CASSLAGTGREKLFF.

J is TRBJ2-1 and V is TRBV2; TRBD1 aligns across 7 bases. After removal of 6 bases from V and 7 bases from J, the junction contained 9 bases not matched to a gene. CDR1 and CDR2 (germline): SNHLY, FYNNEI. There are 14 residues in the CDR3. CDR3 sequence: CASSRQGDGNEQFF. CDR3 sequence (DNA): TGTGCCAGCAGCAGACAGGGCGATGGGAATGAGCAGTTCTTC.

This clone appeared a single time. The CDR3 DNA reads TGCGCCAGCAGCCTTATCCCTGGGACAGGGGTAGAGGAGACCCAGTACTTC. This codes for CASSLIPGTGVEETQYF. The gene calls are TRBV4-1 and TRBJ2-5; 10 positions match TRBD1. V was clipped by 4 bases and J by 5 bases; unmatched bases: 13. The CDR3 totals 17 residues. CDR1 and CDR2 from the germline V gene are MGHRA and YSYEKL.

CDR3 region: CASSLGQGSSGNTIYF. The CDR3 DNA is TGTGCCAGCAGTTTAGGACAGGGGAGCTCTGGAAACACCATATATTTT. The chain couples TRBV28 to TRBJ1-3; 9 bases line up with TRBD1. Germline values: CDR1 MDHEN, CDR2 SYDVKM. This CDR3 is 16 amino acids long. The V segment lost 2 bases and the J segment 0 bases; nucleotides outside the gene matches: 2.